The clone carrying this TCR beta chain came up many times. Its target is not known. Germline CDR1 reads SGHRS; CDR2 reads YFSETQ. The V gene end was trimmed by 0 bases and the J gene end by 4 bases; junction bases not matched to a gene: 6. The CDR3 runs to 17 residues. Over 190 million TCR-beta sequences from 15-18 subjects came from every sequencing run. Via MiXCR, TCRdb re-called the 5' RACE reads, giving one row per CDR3 protein. Seen here are about 30,000 distinct CDR3 sequences, around an eighth observed once, and the top ten hold 5.5% to 7.5%. The data stem from a study of neurological immune-mediated disorders. Unsorted libraries were prepared from 2 million PBMCs held at -80 C. Overall study findings and caveats: The highest TCR clonal expansion occurred in HTLV-1-associated myelopathy; multiple sclerosis fell below healthy controls.

The chain is built from TRBV5-1 and TRBJ2-2, with 10 bases identical to TRBD1. The sample was PBMCs. The TCR sequence derives from an older woman in good health. In DNA, the CDR3 is TGCGCCAGCAGCTTGGAGCTGGGACAGGGGTCCACCGGGGAGCTGTTTTTT. Protein: CASSLELGQGSTGELFF.